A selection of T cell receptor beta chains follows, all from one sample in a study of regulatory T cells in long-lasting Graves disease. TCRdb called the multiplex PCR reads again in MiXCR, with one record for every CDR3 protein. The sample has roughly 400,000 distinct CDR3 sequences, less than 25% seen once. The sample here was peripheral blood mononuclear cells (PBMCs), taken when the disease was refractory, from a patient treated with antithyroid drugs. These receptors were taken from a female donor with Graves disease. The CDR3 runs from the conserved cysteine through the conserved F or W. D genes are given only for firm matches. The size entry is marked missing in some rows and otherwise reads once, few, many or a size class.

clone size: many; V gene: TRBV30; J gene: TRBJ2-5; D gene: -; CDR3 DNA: TGTGCCTGGAGGTTGGCCGGAGCGGAGACCCAGTACTTC; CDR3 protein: CAWRLAGAETQYF
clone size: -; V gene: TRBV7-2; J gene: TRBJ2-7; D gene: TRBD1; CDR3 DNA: TGTGCCAGCAGCCTAACGACAGGGGCAAACTCCTACGAGCAGTACTTC; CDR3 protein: CASSLTTGANSYEQYF
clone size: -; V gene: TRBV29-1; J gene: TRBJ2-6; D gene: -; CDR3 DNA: TGCAGCGTCTTGACAGACTCTGGGGCCAACGTCCTGACTTTC; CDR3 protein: CSVLTDSGANVLTF
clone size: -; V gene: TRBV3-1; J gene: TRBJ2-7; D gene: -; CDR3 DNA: TGTGCCAGCAGCCAAGAACCGGGGAGCGGCTCCTACGAGCAGTACTTC; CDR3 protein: CASSQEPGSGSYEQYF
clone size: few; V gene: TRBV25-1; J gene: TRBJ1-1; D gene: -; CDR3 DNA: TGTGCCAGCAGTGAAATCAGGGGTACTGTAGCTTTCTTT; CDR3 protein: CASSEIRGTVAFF
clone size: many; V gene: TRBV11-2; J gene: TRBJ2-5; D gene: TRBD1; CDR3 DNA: TGTGCCAGCAGCCCAAGACAGGGGGCTATGGAGACCCAGTACTTC; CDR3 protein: CASSPRQGAMETQYF
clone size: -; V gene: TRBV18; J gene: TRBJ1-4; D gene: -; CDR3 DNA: TGTGCCAGCTCACCACCGTCAGGGAGATTCGAAAAACTGTTTTTT; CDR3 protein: CASSPPSGRFEKLFF
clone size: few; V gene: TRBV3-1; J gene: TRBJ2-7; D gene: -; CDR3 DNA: TGTGCCAGCAGCCTTCACAGGGCGGCCTACGAGCAGTACTTC; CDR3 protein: CASSLHRAAYEQYF
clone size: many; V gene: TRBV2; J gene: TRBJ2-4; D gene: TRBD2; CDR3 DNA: TGTGCCAGCAGCTCCGGACTAGATCTATCCTTC; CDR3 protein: CASSSGLDLSF
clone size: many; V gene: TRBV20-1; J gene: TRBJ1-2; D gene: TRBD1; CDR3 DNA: TGCAGTGCTAGAGCCCAGGGGGCGTCTGGACATGGCTACACCTTC; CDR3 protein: CSARAQGASGHGYTF
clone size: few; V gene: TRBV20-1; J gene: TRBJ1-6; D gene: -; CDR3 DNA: TGCAGTGCTAGTGAGAGCTCCTATAATTCACCCCTCCACTTT; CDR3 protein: CSASESSYNSPLHF
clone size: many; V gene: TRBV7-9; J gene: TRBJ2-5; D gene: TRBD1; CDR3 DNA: TGTGCCAGCAGCCCGCATGGTTCAGGGGGCCAAGAGACCCAGTACTTC; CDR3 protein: CASSPHGSGGQETQYF
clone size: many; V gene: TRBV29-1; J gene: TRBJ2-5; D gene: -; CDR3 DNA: TGCAGCGTTGCCCCCGGGACACTACAAGAGACCCAGTACTTC; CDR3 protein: CSVAPGTLQETQYF
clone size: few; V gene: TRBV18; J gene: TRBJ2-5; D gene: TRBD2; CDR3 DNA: TGTGCCAGCTCACCAGCGGGGGGGCGAGAGACCCAGTACTTC; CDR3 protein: CASSPAGGRETQYF
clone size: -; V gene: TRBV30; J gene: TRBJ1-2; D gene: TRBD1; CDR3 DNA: TGTGCCTGGACCCGGGACAGGGGGGACTATGGCTACACCTTC; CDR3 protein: CAWTRDRGDYGYTF